The 32 T cell receptor beta chains reported below all come from one sample, sequenced in a study of patients with pleural tuberculosis. TCRdb redid the calling of the reads with MiXCR, one entry per CDR3 protein. Among tens of thousands of distinct CDR3 sequences, over 15% were seen once, and the ten largest hold 3.5%. The sequencing input was peripheral blood. These receptors originate from a human donor with pleural tuberculosis.

The chain joins TRBV5-1 to TRBJ2-5, with 7 bases matching TRBD2. This CDR3 is 14 amino acids long. V trimming: 0 bases; J trimming: 1 base; junction bases outside the gene matches: 0. In germline, CDR1 is SGHRS, CDR2 YFSETQ. The DNA of the CDR3 is TGCGCCAGCAGCTTGGGACTAGCCCAAGAGACCCAGTACTTC. Translated: CASSLGLAQETQYF.

This clonotype was counted many times. The rearrangement links TRBV29-1 to TRBJ2-3; D possibly corresponds to TRBD2 (6 bases). The V gene's germline CDR1 is SQVTM and CDR2 ANQGSEA. This CDR3 is 16 amino acids long. The V gene lost 0 bases and the J gene lost 2 bases, with 15 bases spanning the gap. In DNA, the CDR3 is TGCAGCGTTGAAGATCGGGAGACATCTATCACAGATACGCAGTATTTT. Residues: CSVEDRETSITDTQYF.

The chain couples TRBV29-1 to TRBJ2-1; 9 bases are shared with TRBD2. Looked up from germline, CDR1 is SQVTM and CDR2 is ANQGSEA. The CDR3 contains 17 residues. The junction had 13 bases not matched to a gene; V was cut back by 5 bases and J by 2 bases. CDR3 loop: CSVHPNRASGAYNEQFF. The CDR3 DNA reads as TGCAGCGTTCACCCTAATAGGGCTAGCGGGGCCTACAATGAGCAGTTCTTC.

This clonotype was counted ten times or more. This chain connects TRBV4-1 to TRBJ2-1, with D hard to call. The V end lost 1 base, the J end lost 1 base, and 2 bases lay between the germline ends. Germline V lookup: CDR1 MGHRA, CDR2 YSYEKL. This CDR3 is built from 13 residues. The CDR3 sequence is CASSQGSYNEQFF. For the CDR3, the DNA is TGCGCCAGCAGCCAAGGTTCCTACAATGAGCAGTTCTTC.

This clonotype is medium-sized by share. V usage is TRBV25-1 and J usage is TRBJ1-1, with D possibly being TRBD1 (5 bases). The CDR3 loop spans 14 amino acids. Looked up from germline, CDR1 is MGHDK and CDR2 is SYGVNS. The germline V and J ends were trimmed by 7 bases and 4 bases, with 16 bases remaining between them. The CDR3 bases are TGTGCCAGCATGCAGGGCGAGGTTGGCACTGAAGCTTTCTTT. It yields the protein CASMQGEVGTEAFF.

The sample holds many counts of this clonotype. The chain combines TRBV3-1 with TRBJ2-5; 10 nucleotides agree with TRBD2. V was clipped by 0 bases and J by 5 bases; unmatched bases: 12. The CDR3 is made up of 18 amino acids. CDR1 and CDR2 (germline): LGHDT, YNNKEL (reference sequence). CDR3 amino acids: CASSQDGASGRQDETQYF. CDR3 in DNA: TGTGCCAGCAGCCAAGATGGGGCTAGCGGGAGACAAGATGAGACCCAGTACTTC.

This clonotype has at least ten counts. The chain uses TRBV28 and TRBJ1-3, with TRBD1 matching 9 bases. From germline, CDR1 is MDHEN and CDR2 SYDVKM. CDR3 length equals 15 residues. Trimming cost V 6 bases and J 4 bases; bases outside gene matches: 7. CDR3 sequence reads: CASRPGQGRGNTIYF. The DNA of the CDR3 is TGTGCCAGCAGGCCTGGACAGGGGCGAGGAAACACCATATATTTT.

There are many counts of this clonotype. The V call is TRBV30, the J call TRBJ2-3, with D unclear. This CDR3 is built from 12 residues. Germline CDR1 and CDR2: GTSNPN and SVGIG (reference sequence). V lost 4 bases to trimming and J lost 4 bases, with 9 bases between them. Written as DNA, the CDR3 is TGTGCCTGGACCCTGGCAGCAGATACGCAGTATTTT. Protein sequence: CAWTLAADTQYF.

As concerns this clonotype: The conserved final phenylalanine or tryptophan is absent from the CDR3, which likely points to a read error. The DNA is left out, because the CDR3 cannot be placed on it with certainty; the CDR3 is given as TCRdb lists it. The rearrangement joins TRBV20-1 to TRBJ1-1; TRBD1, the D gene given by the table, was not confirmed from the DNA. Germline V gene sequence: CDR1 DFQATT, CDR2 SNEGSKA (reference sequence). The CDR3 extends over 12 residues, inclusive of both ends. CDR3: CSARDTGAGAFL.

The chain recombines TRBV19 with TRBJ2-1; the D gene is possibly TRBD2 (6 bases). This CDR3 contains 13 residues. The ends were cut back, 6 bases at V and 3 bases at J, with 9 bases in the middle. Germline V gene sequence: CDR1 LNHDA, CDR2 SQIVND (reference sequence). The CDR3 loop reads CASSRDFYNEQFF. CDR3 coding DNA: TGTGCCAGTAGCCGGGACTTCTACAATGAGCAGTTCTTC.

This clonotype has at least ten counts. The rearrangement links TRBV5-1 to TRBJ2-3; TRBD1 is a possible D gene (7 bases). Germline values: CDR1 SGHRS, CDR2 YFSETQ. The CDR3 extends over 13 amino acids. Trimming stripped 6 bases from V and 4 bases from J, with 12 bases between. The CDR3 coding sequence is TGCGCCAGCATGGAGGGGGCCTCAGATACGCAGTATTTT. Its protein is CASMEGASDTQYF.

This clonotype counts as medium-sized. The CDR3 here is CSARRPSRARTEAFF. CDR3 nucleotides: TGCAGTGCTAGGCGGCCTTCCCGGGCACGGACTGAAGCTTTCTTT. The chain combines TRBV20-1 with TRBJ1-1; the D is unclear. Trimming shortened V by 3 bases and J by 5 bases, and 19 bases separated the two germline ends. The CDR3 runs 15 residues. CDR1 DFQATT and CDR2 SNEGSKA come from the germline V gene (reference sequence).

This clonotype showed up many times. The chain couples TRBV4-1 to TRBJ1-5, with 9 bases matching TRBD1. Germline V gene lookup returns CDR1 MGHRA and CDR2 YSYEKL. The ends lost 4 bases at V and 6 bases at J; junction bases unmatched: 19. This CDR3 contains 19 residues. The CDR3 nucleotides read TGCGCCAGCAGCCCTCGACGGATGGACAGGGGAGGGTTTAGTCAGCCCCAGCATTTT. This codes for CASSPRRMDRGGFSQPQHF.

This chain uses TRBV5-1 with TRBJ2-2, with D perhaps given as TRBD1 or TRBD2 (5 bases each). This CDR3 comprises 16 residues. V lost 1 base to trimming and J lost 3 bases, with 13 bases between them. CDR1 and CDR2 (germline): SGHRS, YFSETQ. The CDR3 reads CASSLTFLGDTGELFF. The DNA for the CDR3 is TGCGCCAGCAGCTTGACGTTTTTGGGGGACACCGGGGAGCTGTTTTTT.

This clonotype came up many times. J is TRBJ2-7 and V is TRBV7-9; D ambiguous. Trimming shortened V by 1 base and J by 3 bases, and 1 base separated the two germline ends. CDR3 length: 11 amino acids. Germline CDR1 and CDR2: SEHNR and FQNEAQ (reference sequence). This chain's CDR3 is CASSLDYEQYF. In nucleotides, the CDR3 is TGTGCCAGCAGCTTAGACTACGAGCAGTACTTC.

Turning to this clonotype: Compared with germline, one end of the junction differs, possibly owing to a read error. The chain combines TRBV28 with TRBJ1-5; maybe TRBD1 (5 bases). The CDR3 totals 18 residues. Germline V gene lookup returns CDR1 MDHEN and CDR2 SYDVKM. The CDR3 DNA follows: TGTTCCAGCAGCCCCGTCCGGGACGGGCGAAAGAGCAATCAGCCCCAGCATTTT. Translated: CSSSPVRDGRKSNQPQHF.

This clonotype occurred many times. This rearrangement joins TRBV5-6 to TRBJ1-1; D perhaps matches TRBD1 (6 bases). The CDR3 has 13 residues. V was cut by 2 bases and J by 4 bases, with 9 bases left in between. From germline, CDR1 is SGHDT and CDR2 YYEEEE. The CDR3 bases are TGTGCCAGCAGCTTAGGCAGGGGCACTGAAGCTTTCTTT. Residues: CASSLGRGTEAFF.

This clonotype showed up many times. The rearrangement joins TRBV7-9 to TRBJ2-5; TRBD2 matches 8 bases. The V gene's germline CDR1 is SEHNR and CDR2 FQNEAQ (reference sequence). Trimming removed 6 bases from V and 3 bases from J; junction bases left unmatched: 6. The CDR3 has 14 residues. CDR3 in amino acids: CASRPLAVKETQYF. Here the CDR3 DNA reads TGTGCCAGCAGACCACTAGCGGTGAAAGAGACCCAGTACTTC.

This clonotype was seen ten or more times. The rearrangement joins TRBV12-3 or TRBV12-4 to TRBJ1-5; D may be TRBD1 (5 bases). The CDR3 runs to 16 residues. V was shortened by 5 bases and J by 5 bases, with 19 bases between the two germline ends. In DNA, the CDR3 is TGTGCCAGCAGTCCCGGGGGGTCGATACCGGATCAGCCCCAGCATTTT. Translating gives CASSPGGSIPDQPQHF.

Concerning this clonotype itself: Since a much larger clone is just one base distant, this may be a read error. The chain recombines TRBV6-6 with TRBJ2-1; possibly TRBD2 for D (6 bases). Judging by the DNA end, TRBJ2-7 fits better; the J call may be wrong. Germline loops: CDR1 MNHNY, CDR2 SVGAGI (reference sequence). The CDR3 totals 14 residues. CDR3 region: CARSLGTRSYEQYF. DNA of the CDR3: TGTGCCAGAAGTCTAGGGACTCGCTCCTACGAGCAGTACTTC.

This clonotype was detected many times. The genes are TRBV6-1 and TRBJ1-3; D ambiguous. There are 13 residues in the CDR3. Germline assignment: CDR1 MNHNS and CDR2 SASEGT. With 5 bases removed from V and 0 bases from J, the gap between germline ends came to 5 bases. CDR3 DNA: TGTGCCAGCAGTATAAGCTCTGGAAACACCATATATTTT. Protein: CASSISSGNTIYF.

This clonotype was recorded at least ten times. V gene TRBV4-1 combines with J gene TRBJ1-2; 8 bases fit TRBD1. Germline V CDR1 and CDR2: MGHRA, YSYEKL. V gave up 0 bases and J gave up 3 bases; unmatched junction bases: 12. This CDR3 spans 18 amino acids. CDR3 in amino acids: CASSQESAATGDHYGYTF. CDR3 in DNA: TGCGCCAGCAGCCAAGAGTCCGCGGCGACAGGGGATCACTATGGCTACACCTTC.

Turning to this clonotype: A much larger clone differs by one base, so this may be a read error. CDR3 residues: CAGSLSGGEETQYF. In DNA, the CDR3 is TGTGCCGGCAGTTTGAGCGGGGGGGAAGAGACCCAGTACTTC. The J gene is TRBJ2-5, the V gene TRBV2, with 10 bases fitting TRBD2. This CDR3 is built from 14 residues. Germline lookup yields CDR1 SNHLY and CDR2 FYNNEI.

The J gene is TRBJ1-2, the V gene TRBV5-4, with unresolved D. Trimming left V 4 bases short and J 5 bases short, with 15 bases between. Germline values: CDR1 SGHNT, CDR2 YYREEE (reference sequence). The CDR3 sequence is 14 residues long. CDR3 sequence: CASSRPGIQYGYTF. The CDR3 coding sequence is TGTGCCAGCAGCCGACCGGGCATCCAATATGGCTACACCTTC.

In this sample, this clonotype turned up many times. The chain is built from TRBV5-1 and TRBJ1-2, with 10 bases lining up with TRBD1. The CDR3 is made up of 13 amino acids. Germline CDR1 SGHRS, CDR2 YFSETQ. The V segment lost 0 bases and the J segment 10 bases; nucleotides outside the gene matches: 3. CDR3 nucleotides: TGCGCCAGCAGCTTGGACGGGACAGGGGACTACACCTTC. Protein sequence: CASSLDGTGDYTF.

This clonotype was observed many times. V gene TRBV4-1 combines with J gene TRBJ2-7; tentative D call: TRBD1 (5 bases). This CDR3 is 14 amino acids long. Per germline, CDR1 MGHRA and CDR2 YSYEKL. V was pared by 1 base and J by 4 bases, with 11 bases between. The CDR3 region is CASSQGPGKYEQYF. CDR3 sequence (DNA): TGCGCCAGCAGCCAAGGGCCAGGGAAATACGAGCAGTACTTC.

This clonotype was recorded at least ten times. V is TRBV12-3 or TRBV12-4 and J is TRBJ2-5; D not certain. Trimming took 7 bases from V and 4 from J, leaving 13 bases between them. CDR3 length: 13 amino acids. This chain's CDR3 is CASKRNGGETQYF. CDR3 bases: TGTGCCAGCAAACGAAACGGCGGAGAGACCCAGTACTTC.

This clonotype was seen ten or more times. The chain has TRBV10-3 and TRBJ1-1; unclear D gene. CDR1 and CDR2 (germline): ENHRY, SYGVKD. Trimming left V 0 bases short and J 1 base short, with 6 bases between. The CDR3 sequence is 14 residues long. The CDR3 here is CAISESTGNTEAFF. The CDR3 coding sequence is TGTGCCATCAGTGAGTCGACTGGGAACACTGAAGCTTTCTTT.

The table lists this clonotype with many counts. The V gene is TRBV19, the J gene TRBJ1-5, with D perhaps TRBD1 (5 bases). Trimming left V 10 bases short and J 1 base short, with 23 bases between. CDR1 is LNHDA, CDR2 SQIVND, per germline (reference sequence). This CDR3 contains 17 residues. The chain's CDR3 is CATLGSQGGWSNQPQHF. In nucleotides, the CDR3 is TGTGCCACCCTAGGGAGCCAGGGCGGTTGGAGCAATCAGCCCCAGCATTTT.

This clonotype was seen ten or more times. The genes are TRBV6-6 and TRBJ1-6, with D perhaps TRBD1 (6 bases). This CDR3 is 16 amino acids long. With 2 bases removed from V and 2 bases from J, the gap between germline ends came to 10 bases. CDR1 and CDR2 from the germline V gene are MNHNY and SVGAGI (reference sequence). The CDR3 protein is CASSYRRQAYNSPLHF. DNA of the CDR3: TGTGCCAGCAGTTACCGCCGACAGGCCTATAATTCACCCCTCCACTTT.

By its share, this clonotype is medium-sized (0.01 to 0.1%). The chain carries TRBV27 and TRBJ1-5; D gene uncertain. Germline V lookup: CDR1 MNHEY, CDR2 SMNVEV (reference sequence). Trimming removed 5 bases from V and 5 bases from J, with 13 bases in between. The CDR3 has 14 amino acids. The CDR3 DNA follows: TGTGCCAGCAGTCCCAGACGGGCGGATCAGCCCCAGCATTTT. It translates to CASSPRRADQPQHF.

This clonotype was counted ten times or more. J is TRBJ1-6 and V is TRBV7-9; TRBD1 aligns across 9 bases. Germline CDR1 reads SEHNR; CDR2 reads FQNEAQ (reference sequence). The V and J ends lost 5 bases and 7 bases, in that order; junction bases with no gene match: 3. The CDR3 extends over 14 amino acids. The CDR3 spells CASSIGTGNSPLHF. The CDR3 DNA follows: TGTGCCAGCAGCATAGGGACAGGGAATTCACCCCTCCACTTT.